This T cell receptor beta chain comes out of a study of shared clonotypes between healthy human individuals. Whole-study results and caveats: Clonotypes shared by all four sorted-subset donors had higher generation probabilities than non-shared clonotypes.

Only in-frame clones appear in the TCRdb table, and some are missing; sequencing was by immunoSEQ multiplex PCR. The sample lists about 1 million clones, more than 75% occurring once. The V segment lost 3 bases and the J segment 8 bases; nucleotides outside the gene matches: 9. Germline loops: CDR1 SNHLY, CDR2 FYNNEI. This CDR3 contains 15 residues. A remark on this clone: Antigen specificity is unknown.

The sequencing input was memory CD4+ T cells from PBMCs. Subset indicated: CD45RA-negative fraction. The chain links TRBV2 to TRBJ1-4; 7 positions match TRBD1. The TCR originated in a man aged 18 to 35 in good health. Some clones in this sample may be carry-over from other donors' samples. The CDR3 DNA follows: TGTGCCAGCAGTGACCTGAAGGACAGGTCGGAAAAACTGTTTTTT. Translation: CASSDLKDRSEKLFF.